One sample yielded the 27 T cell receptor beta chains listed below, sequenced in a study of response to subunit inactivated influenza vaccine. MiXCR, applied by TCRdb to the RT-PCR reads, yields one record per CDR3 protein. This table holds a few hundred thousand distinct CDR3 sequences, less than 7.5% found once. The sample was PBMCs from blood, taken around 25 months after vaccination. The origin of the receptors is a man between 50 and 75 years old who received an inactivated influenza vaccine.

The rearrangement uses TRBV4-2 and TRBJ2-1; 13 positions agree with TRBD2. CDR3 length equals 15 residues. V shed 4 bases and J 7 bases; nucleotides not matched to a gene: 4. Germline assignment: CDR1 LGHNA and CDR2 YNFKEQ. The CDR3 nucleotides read TGTGCCAGCAGCCCCCGACTAGCGGGAGGTAATGAGCAGTTCTTC. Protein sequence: CASSPRLAGGNEQFF.

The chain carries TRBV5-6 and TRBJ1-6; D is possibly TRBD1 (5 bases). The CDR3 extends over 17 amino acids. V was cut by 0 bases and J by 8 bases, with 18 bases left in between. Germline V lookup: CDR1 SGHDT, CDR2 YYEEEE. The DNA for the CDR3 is TGTGCCAGCAGCTTGGTTTCCCGAGAGGGGAGCTATTCACCCCTCCACTTT. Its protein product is CASSLVSREGSYSPLHF.

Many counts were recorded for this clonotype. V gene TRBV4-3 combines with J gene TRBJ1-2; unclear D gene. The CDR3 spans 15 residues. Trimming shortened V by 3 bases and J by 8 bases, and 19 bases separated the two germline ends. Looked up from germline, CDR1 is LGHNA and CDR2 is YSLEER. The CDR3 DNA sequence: TGCGCCAGCAGCCAGGCCTGGCGGTACGTGGAAGGCTACACCTTC. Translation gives CASSQAWRYVEGYTF.

In DNA, the CDR3 is TGTGCCAGCAGCTTGGGGACGACCTACTACGAGCAGTACTTC. Protein sequence: CASSLGTTYYEQYF. V is TRBV7-9 and J is TRBJ2-7; the D call may be TRBD1 or TRBD2 (5 bases each). Germline CDR1 SEHNR, CDR2 FQNEAQ (reference sequence). With 3 bases removed from V and 3 bases from J, the gap between germline ends came to 12 bases. The CDR3 consists of 14 residues.

The CDR3 bases are TGCAGTACTCTAGCGGGAGCAGAAGATACGCAGTATTTT. Encoded protein: CSTLAGAEDTQYF. The gene calls are TRBV20-1 and TRBJ2-3, with 10 bases fitting TRBD2. Per the germline V gene, CDR1 is DFQATT and CDR2 is SNEGSKA (reference sequence). V dropped 8 bases and J dropped 5; count of bases not matched to a gene: 7. The CDR3 has 13 residues.

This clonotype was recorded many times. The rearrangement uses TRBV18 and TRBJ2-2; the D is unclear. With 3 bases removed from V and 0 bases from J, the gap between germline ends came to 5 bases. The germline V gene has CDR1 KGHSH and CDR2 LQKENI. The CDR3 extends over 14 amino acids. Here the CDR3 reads CASSPATNTGELFF. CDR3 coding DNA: TGTGCCAGCTCACCGGCCACGAACACCGGGGAGCTGTTTTTT.

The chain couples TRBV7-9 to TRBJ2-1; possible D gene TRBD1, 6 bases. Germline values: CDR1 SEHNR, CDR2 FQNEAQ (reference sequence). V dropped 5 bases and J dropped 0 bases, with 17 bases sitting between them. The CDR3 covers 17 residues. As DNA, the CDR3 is TGTGCCAGCAGCAAAACACGACAGGCCACCTCCTACAATGAGCAGTTCTTC. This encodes CASSKTRQATSYNEQFF.

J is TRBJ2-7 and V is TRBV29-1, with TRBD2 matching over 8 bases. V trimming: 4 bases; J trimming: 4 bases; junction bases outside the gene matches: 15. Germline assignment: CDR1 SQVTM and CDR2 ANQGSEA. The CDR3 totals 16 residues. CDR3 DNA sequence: TGCAGCGTTGGGGGATATGGCGGGAGGTCCCGTTACGAGCAGTACTTC. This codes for CSVGGYGGRSRYEQYF.

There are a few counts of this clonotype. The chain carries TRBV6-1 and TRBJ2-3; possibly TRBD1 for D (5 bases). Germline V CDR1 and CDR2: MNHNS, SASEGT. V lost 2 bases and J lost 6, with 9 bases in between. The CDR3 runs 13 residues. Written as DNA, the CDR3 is TGTGCCAGCAGTGAACAGGGTAGGGATACGCAGTATTTT. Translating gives CASSEQGRDTQYF.

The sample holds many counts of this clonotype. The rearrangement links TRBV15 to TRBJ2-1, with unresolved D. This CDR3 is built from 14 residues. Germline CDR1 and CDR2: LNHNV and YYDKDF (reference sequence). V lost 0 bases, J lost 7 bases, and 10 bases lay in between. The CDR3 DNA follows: TGTGCCACCAGCAGAGATGGGCCGTTAAATGAGCAGTTCTTC. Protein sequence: CATSRDGPLNEQFF. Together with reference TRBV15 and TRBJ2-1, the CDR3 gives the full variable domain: DAMVIQNPRYQVTQFGKPVTLSCSQTLNHNVMYWYQQKSSQAPKLLFHYYDKDFNNEADTPDNFQSRRPNTSFCFLDIRSPGLGDTAMYLCATSRDGPLNEQFFGPGTRLTVL.

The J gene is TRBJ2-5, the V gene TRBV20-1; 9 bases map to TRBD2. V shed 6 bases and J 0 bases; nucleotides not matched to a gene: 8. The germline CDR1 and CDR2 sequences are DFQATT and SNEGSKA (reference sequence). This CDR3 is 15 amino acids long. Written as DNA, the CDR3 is TGCAGTGCCCTTGTGACTAGCGGACACCAAGAGACCCAGTACTTC. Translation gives CSALVTSGHQETQYF.

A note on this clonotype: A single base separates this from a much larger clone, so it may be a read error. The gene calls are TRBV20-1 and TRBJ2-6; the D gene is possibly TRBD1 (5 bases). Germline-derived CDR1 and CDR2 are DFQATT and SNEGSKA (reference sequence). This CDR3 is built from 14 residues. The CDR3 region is CNARQHSGANVLTF. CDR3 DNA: TGCAATGCTAGACAGCACTCTGGGGCCAACGTCCTGACTTTC.

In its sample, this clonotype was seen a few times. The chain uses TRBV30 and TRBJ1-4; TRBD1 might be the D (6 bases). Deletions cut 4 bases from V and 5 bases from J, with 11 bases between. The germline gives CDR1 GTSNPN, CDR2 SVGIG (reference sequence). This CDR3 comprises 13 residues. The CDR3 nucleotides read TGTGCCTGGACCGGCAGGGGCAATGAAAAACTGTTTTTT. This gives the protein CAWTGRGNEKLFF.

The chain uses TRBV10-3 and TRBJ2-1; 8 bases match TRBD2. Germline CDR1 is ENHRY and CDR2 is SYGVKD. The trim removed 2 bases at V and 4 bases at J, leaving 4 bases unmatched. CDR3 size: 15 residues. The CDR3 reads CAISEPGGRYNEQFF. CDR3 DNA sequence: TGTGCCATCAGTGAGCCGGGGGGGCGGTACAATGAGCAGTTCTTC.

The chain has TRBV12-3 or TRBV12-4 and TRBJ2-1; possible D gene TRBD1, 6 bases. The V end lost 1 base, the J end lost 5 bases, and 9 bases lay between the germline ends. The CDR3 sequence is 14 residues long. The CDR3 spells CASSLVGADNEQFF. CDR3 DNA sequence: TGTGCCAGCAGTTTAGTGGGGGCCGACAATGAGCAGTTCTTC.

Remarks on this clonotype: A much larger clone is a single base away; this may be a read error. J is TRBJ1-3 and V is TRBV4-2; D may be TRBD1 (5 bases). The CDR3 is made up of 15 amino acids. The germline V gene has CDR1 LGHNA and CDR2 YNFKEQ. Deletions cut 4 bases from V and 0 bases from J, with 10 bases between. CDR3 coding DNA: TGTGCCAGCAGCCGAGTAGACAGCTCTGGAAACACCATATATTTT. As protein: CASSRVDSSGNTIYF.

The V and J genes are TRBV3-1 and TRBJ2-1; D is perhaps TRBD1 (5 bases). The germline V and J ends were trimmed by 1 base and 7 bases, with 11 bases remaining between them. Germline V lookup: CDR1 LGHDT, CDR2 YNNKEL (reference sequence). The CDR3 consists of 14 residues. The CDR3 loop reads CASSQGTIGNEQFF. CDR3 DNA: TGTGCCAGCAGCCAAGGGACAATAGGGAATGAGCAGTTCTTC.

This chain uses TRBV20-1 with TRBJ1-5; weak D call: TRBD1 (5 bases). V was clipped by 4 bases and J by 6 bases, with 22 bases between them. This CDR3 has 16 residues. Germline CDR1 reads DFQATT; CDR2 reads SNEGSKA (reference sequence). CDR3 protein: CSATGSGRRISQPQHF. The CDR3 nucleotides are TGCAGTGCTACAGGCTCAGGGCGTCGTATCTCTCAGCCCCAGCATTTT.

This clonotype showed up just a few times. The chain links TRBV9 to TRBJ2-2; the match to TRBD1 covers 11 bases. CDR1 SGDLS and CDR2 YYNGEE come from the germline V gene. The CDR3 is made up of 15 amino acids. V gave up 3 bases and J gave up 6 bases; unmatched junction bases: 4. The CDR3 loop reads CASSAWDRGAGELFF. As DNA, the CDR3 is TGTGCCAGCAGCGCCTGGGACAGGGGGGCCGGGGAGCTGTTTTTT.

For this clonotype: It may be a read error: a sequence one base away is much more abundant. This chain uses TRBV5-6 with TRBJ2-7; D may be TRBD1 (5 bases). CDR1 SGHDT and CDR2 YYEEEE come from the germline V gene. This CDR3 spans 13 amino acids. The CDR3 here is CVSSADTDYEQYF. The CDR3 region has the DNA TGTGTCAGCAGCGCGGACACGGACTACGAGCAGTACTTC.

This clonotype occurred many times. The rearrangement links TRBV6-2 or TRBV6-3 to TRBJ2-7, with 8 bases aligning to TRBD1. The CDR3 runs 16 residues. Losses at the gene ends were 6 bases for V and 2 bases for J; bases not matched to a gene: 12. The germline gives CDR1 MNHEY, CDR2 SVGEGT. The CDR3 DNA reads TGTGCCAGCAGGATCACCCCCCAGGGGGCTCCCTACGAGCAGTACTTC. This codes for CASRITPQGAPYEQYF.

Here the CDR3 DNA reads TGTGCCAGCAGCCAAGAGATCCAGGGGGCTGGCAAAAACATTCAGTACTTC. The encoded protein is CASSQEIQGAGKNIQYF. The chain is built from TRBV4-2 and TRBJ2-4, with TRBD1 matching over 8 bases. The CDR3 spans 17 residues. Germline loops: CDR1 LGHNA, CDR2 YNFKEQ. J gave up 3 bases and V 0 bases, and 7 bases lay outside the gene matches.

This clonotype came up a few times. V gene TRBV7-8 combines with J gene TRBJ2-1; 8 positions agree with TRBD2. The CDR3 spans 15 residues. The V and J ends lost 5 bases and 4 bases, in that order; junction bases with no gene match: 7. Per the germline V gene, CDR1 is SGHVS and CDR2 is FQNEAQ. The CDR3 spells CASSPRGARYNEQFF. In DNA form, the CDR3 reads TGTGCCAGCAGCCCGCGGGGGGCGAGGTACAATGAGCAGTTCTTC. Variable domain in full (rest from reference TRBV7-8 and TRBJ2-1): GAGVSQSPRYKVAKRGQDVALRCDPISGHVSLFWYQQALGQGPEFLTYFQNEAQLDKSGLPSDRFFAERPEGSVSTLKIQRTQQEDSAVYLCASSPRGARYNEQFFGPGTRLTVL.

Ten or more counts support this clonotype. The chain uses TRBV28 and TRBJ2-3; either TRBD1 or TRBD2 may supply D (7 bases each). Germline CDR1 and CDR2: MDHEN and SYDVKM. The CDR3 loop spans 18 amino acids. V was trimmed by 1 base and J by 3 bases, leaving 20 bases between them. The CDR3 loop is CASSLLIPDREGTDTQYF. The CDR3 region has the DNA TGTGCCAGCAGTTTATTGATCCCCGACAGGGAGGGGACAGATACGCAGTATTTT.

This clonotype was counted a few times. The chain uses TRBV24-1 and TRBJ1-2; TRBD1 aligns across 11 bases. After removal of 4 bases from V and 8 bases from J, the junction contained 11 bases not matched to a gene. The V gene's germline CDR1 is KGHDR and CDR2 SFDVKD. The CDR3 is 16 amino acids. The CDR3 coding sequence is TGTGCCACCAGTGAAGAATCCGGGACAGGGGGGCGCGGCTACACCTTC. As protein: CATSEESGTGGRGYTF.

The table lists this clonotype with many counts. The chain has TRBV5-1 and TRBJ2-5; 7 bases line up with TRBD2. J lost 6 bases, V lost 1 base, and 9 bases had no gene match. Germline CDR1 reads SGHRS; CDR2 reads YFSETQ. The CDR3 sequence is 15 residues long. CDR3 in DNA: TGCGCCAGCAGCTTGAGATCGGGGGGAGGACAGACCCAGTACTTC. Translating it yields CASSLRSGGGQTQYF.

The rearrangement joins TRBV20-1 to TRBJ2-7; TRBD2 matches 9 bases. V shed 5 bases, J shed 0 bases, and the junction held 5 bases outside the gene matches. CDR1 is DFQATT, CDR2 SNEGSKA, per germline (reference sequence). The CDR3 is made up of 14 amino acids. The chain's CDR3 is CSASPGLASYEQYF. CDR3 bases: TGCAGTGCTTCTCCGGGACTAGCCTCCTACGAGCAGTACTTC.